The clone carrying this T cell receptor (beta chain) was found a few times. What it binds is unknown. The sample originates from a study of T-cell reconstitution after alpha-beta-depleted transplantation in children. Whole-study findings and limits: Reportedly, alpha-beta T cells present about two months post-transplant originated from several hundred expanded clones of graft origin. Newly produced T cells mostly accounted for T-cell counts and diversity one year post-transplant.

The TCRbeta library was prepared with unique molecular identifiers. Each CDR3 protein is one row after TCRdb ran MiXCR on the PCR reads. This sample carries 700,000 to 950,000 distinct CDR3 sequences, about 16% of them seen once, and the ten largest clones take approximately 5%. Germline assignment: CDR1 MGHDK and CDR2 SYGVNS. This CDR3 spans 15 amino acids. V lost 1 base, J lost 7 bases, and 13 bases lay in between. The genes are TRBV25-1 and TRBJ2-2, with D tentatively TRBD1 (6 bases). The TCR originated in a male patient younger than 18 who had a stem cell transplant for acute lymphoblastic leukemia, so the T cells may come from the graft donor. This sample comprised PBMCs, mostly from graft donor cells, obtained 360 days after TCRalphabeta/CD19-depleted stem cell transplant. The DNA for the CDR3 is TGTGCCAGCAGTGAATGGGGGCGTGGGGACGGGGAGCTGTTTTTT. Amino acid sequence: CASSEWGRGDGELFF. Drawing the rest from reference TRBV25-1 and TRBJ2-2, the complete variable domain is EADIYQTPRYLVIGTGKKITLECSQTMGHDKMYWYQQDPGMELHLIHYSYGVNSTEKGDLSSESTVSRIRTEHFPLTLESARPSHTSQYLCASSEWGRGDGELFFGEGSRLTVL.